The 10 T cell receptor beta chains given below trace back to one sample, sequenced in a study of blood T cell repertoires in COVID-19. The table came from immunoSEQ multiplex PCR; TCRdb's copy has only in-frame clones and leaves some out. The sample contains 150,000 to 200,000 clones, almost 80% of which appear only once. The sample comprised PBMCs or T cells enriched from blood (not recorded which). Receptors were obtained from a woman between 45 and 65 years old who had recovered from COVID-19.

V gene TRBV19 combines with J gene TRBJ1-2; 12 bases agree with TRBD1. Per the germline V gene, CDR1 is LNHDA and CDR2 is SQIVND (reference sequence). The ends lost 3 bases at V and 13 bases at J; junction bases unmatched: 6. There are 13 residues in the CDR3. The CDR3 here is CASSISGTGGITF. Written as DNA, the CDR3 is TGTGCCAGTAGTATCAGTGGGACAGGGGGCATCACCTTC. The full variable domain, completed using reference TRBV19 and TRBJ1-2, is DGGITQSPKYLFRKEGQNVTLSCEQNLNHDAMYWYRQDPGQGLRLIYYSQIVNDFQKGDIAEGYSVSREKKESFPLTVTSAQKNPTAFYLCASSISGTGGITFGSGTRLTVV.

CDR3 in DNA: TGTGCCAGTGGCTACCTTGTGGGACAGCGCACCGGGGAGCTGTTTTTT. Translated, it gives CASGYLVGQRTGELFF. The V gene is TRBV19, the J gene TRBJ2-2; 7 bases map to TRBD1. V trimming: 8 bases; J trimming: 4 bases; junction bases outside the gene matches: 13. Looked up from germline, CDR1 is LNHDA and CDR2 is SQIVND (reference sequence). The CDR3 totals 16 residues.

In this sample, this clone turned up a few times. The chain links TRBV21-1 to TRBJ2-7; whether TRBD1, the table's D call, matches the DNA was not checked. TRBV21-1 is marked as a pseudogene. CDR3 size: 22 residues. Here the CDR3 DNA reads TGTGCCAGCAGCAAAGGGTCGCTTACCGGGACAGGGGGGGTCACCGTCGACTACGAGCAGTACTTC. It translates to CASSKGSLTGTGGVTVDYEQYF.

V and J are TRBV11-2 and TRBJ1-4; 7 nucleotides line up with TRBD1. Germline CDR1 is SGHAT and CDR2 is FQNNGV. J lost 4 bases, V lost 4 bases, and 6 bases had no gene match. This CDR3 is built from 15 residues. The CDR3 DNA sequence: TGTGCCAGCAGCTCAGAGGGACAGAGTAATGAAAAACTGTTTTTT. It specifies CASSSEGQSNEKLFF.

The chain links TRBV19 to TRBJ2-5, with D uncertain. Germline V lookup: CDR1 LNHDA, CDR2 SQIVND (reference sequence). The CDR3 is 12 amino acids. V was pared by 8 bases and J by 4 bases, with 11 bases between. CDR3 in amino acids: CASSAYGETQYF. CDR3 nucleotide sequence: TGTGCCAGTTCTGCCTACGGAGAGACCCAGTACTTC.

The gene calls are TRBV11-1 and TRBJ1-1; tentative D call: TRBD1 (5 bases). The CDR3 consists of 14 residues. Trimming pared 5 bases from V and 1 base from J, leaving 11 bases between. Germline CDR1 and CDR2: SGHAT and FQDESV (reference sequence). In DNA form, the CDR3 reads TGTGCCAGCAGCCCTAGAAGGGGGAACACTGAAGCTTTCTTT. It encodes CASSPRRGNTEAFF.

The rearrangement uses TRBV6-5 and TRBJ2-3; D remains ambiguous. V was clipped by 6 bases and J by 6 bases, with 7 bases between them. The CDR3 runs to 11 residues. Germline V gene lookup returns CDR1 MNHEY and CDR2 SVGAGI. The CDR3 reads CASRVGDTQYF. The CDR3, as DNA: TGTGCCAGCAGAGTCGGGGATACGCAGTATTTT.

CDR3 sequence reads: CASSLRDRGYYEQYF. The CDR3, as DNA: TGTGCCAGCAGCCTCCGGGACAGGGGCTACTACGAGCAGTACTTC. The rearrangement uses TRBV6-5 and TRBJ2-7, with 10 positions matching TRBD1. After removal of 6 bases from V and 3 bases from J, the junction contained 8 bases not matched to a gene. There are 15 residues in the CDR3. Germline V gene sequence: CDR1 MNHEY, CDR2 SVGAGI.

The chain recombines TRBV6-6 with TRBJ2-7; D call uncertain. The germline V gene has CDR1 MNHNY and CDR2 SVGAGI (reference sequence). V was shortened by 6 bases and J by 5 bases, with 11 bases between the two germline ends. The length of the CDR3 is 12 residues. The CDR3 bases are TGTGCCAGCAGATCAGCTAGTGACGAGCAGTACTTC. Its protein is CASRSASDEQYF.

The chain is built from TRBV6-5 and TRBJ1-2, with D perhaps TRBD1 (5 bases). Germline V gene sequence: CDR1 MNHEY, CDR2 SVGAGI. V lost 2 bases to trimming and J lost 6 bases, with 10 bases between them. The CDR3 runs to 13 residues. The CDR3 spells CASSYNQGHGYTF. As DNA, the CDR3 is TGTGCCAGCAGTTACAACCAGGGCCATGGCTACACCTTC.